A selection of T cell receptor beta chains follows, all from one sample in a study of blood T cell repertoires in COVID-19. Only in-frame clones appear in the TCRdb table, and some are missing; sequencing was by immunoSEQ multiplex PCR. This sample has 150,000 to 200,000 clones, with around nine tenths found just once. The sequencing sample was made of peripheral blood. These receptors were collected from a man in his 60s with active or convalescent COVID-19. The CDR3 runs from the conserved cysteine through the conserved F or W. The order of the fields is CDR3 protein, CDR3 DNA, J gene, D gene, clone size, V gene. A D gene is named only where the DNA matches it firmly. Clone size is shown for a subset of rows, as once, few, many or a class of expanded clone.

cdr3_aa: CSASEDRGTPLHF
cdr3_nt: TGCAGTGCTAGTGAGGACAGGGGTACACCCCTCCACTTT
j_call: TRBJ1-6
d_call: TRBD1
clone_size: .
v_call: TRBV20-1

cdr3_aa: CASSQGGSQPQHF
cdr3_nt: TGTGCCAGCAGTCAGGGGGGCTCTCAGCCCCAGCATTTT
j_call: TRBJ1-5
d_call: TRBD1
clone_size: .
v_call: TRBV6-4

cdr3_aa: CASTKSRDSINTGELFF
cdr3_nt: TGTGCCAGCACTAAAAGCCGGGACTCAATTAACACCGGGGAGCTGTTTTTT
j_call: TRBJ2-2
d_call: .
clone_size: .
v_call: TRBV11-3

cdr3_aa: CASSDRSEAFF
cdr3_nt: TGTGCCAGCAGTGATCGTTCTGAAGCTTTCTTT
j_call: TRBJ1-1
d_call: .
clone_size: .
v_call: TRBV2

cdr3_aa: CASSDRSNNSPLHF
cdr3_nt: TGTGCCAGCAGTGACAGGTCGAATAATTCACCCCTCCACTTT
j_call: TRBJ1-6
d_call: .
clone_size: .
v_call: TRBV27

cdr3_aa: CASSLGQNSPLHF
cdr3_nt: TGCGCCAGCAGCTTGGGACAGAATTCACCCCTCCACTTT
j_call: TRBJ1-6
d_call: .
clone_size: .
v_call: TRBV5-1

cdr3_aa: CASSQVGTGGEKLFF
cdr3_nt: TGCGCCAGCAGCCAAGTGGGGACAGGAGGTGAAAAACTGTTTTTT
j_call: TRBJ1-4
d_call: TRBD1
clone_size: .
v_call: TRBV4-1

cdr3_aa: CASKAGGANQPQHF
cdr3_nt: TGTGCCAGTAAAGCCGGGGGGGCAAATCAGCCCCAGCATTTT
j_call: TRBJ1-5
d_call: .
clone_size: .
v_call: TRBV19

cdr3_aa: CATSERGHYTF
cdr3_nt: TGTGCCACCAGTGAAAGGGGGCACTACACCTTC
j_call: TRBJ1-2
d_call: TRBD1
clone_size: .
v_call: TRBV24-1

cdr3_aa: CAVTGTSVGAGELFF
cdr3_nt: TGTGCCGTTACCGGGACTAGCGTCGGTGCCGGGGAGCTGTTTTTT
j_call: TRBJ2-2
d_call: TRBD2
clone_size: .
v_call: TRBV10-3

cdr3_aa: CASRGRAYNEQFF
cdr3_nt: TGTGCCAGCAGGGGGCGAGCCTACAATGAGCAGTTCTTC
j_call: TRBJ2-1
d_call: .
clone_size: .
v_call: TRBV6-5

cdr3_aa: CATSNDRGNQPQHF
cdr3_nt: TGTGCCACCAGTAACGACCGAGGAAATCAGCCCCAGCATTTT
j_call: TRBJ1-5
d_call: .
clone_size: .
v_call: TRBV15

cdr3_aa: CASSFRRGTGNTIYF
cdr3_nt: TGTGCCAGCAGTTTTCGCAGGGGGACTGGAAACACCATATATTTT
j_call: TRBJ1-3
d_call: TRBD1
clone_size: .
v_call: TRBV27

cdr3_aa: CASSSSTGRNGYTF
cdr3_nt: TGTGCCAGCAGTTCCTCGACAGGGAGGAATGGCTACACCTTC
j_call: TRBJ1-2
d_call: TRBD1
clone_size: .
v_call: TRBV27

cdr3_aa: CASSQDRQGSNYGYTF
cdr3_nt: TGTGCCAGCAGCCAAGATCGGCAGGGCAGTAACTATGGCTACACCTTC
j_call: TRBJ1-2
d_call: .
clone_size: .
v_call: TRBV4-2

cdr3_aa: CASSPRINSYEQYF
cdr3_nt: TGCGCCAGCAGCCCGAGAATCAACTCCTACGAGCAGTACTTC
j_call: TRBJ2-7
d_call: .
clone_size: .
v_call: TRBV5-1

cdr3_aa: CASRPDRGLTEAFF
cdr3_nt: TGTGCCAGCAGACCCGACAGGGGGCTGACTGAAGCTTTCTTT
j_call: TRBJ1-1
d_call: TRBD1
clone_size: .
v_call: TRBV6-5

cdr3_aa: CASSLGPPTPIHYEQYF
cdr3_nt: TGCGCCAGCAGCCTGGGCCCCCCTACGCCAATTCACTACGAGCAGTACTTC
j_call: TRBJ2-7
d_call: .
clone_size: .
v_call: TRBV5-1

cdr3_aa: CASSFQGVNYGYTF
cdr3_nt: TGTGCCAGCAGTTTCCAGGGGGTTAACTATGGCTACACCTTC
j_call: TRBJ1-2
d_call: TRBD1
clone_size: .
v_call: TRBV28

cdr3_aa: CASSVASTGSTEAFF
cdr3_nt: TGTGCCAGCAGCGTAGCATCGACAGGGTCCACTGAAGCTTTCTTT
j_call: TRBJ1-1
d_call: TRBD1
clone_size: few
v_call: TRBV9

cdr3_aa: CASSQPTGLGTEAFF
cdr3_nt: TGCGCCAGCAGCCAACCGACAGGGTTAGGCACTGAAGCTTTCTTT
j_call: TRBJ1-1
d_call: TRBD1
clone_size: .
v_call: TRBV4-1

cdr3_aa: CASSLPPKVQGFHTEAFF
cdr3_nt: TGCGCCAGCAGCTTACCGCCCAAGGTTCAGGGCTTCCACACTGAAGCTTTCTTT
j_call: TRBJ1-1
d_call: .
clone_size: .
v_call: TRBV5-1

cdr3_aa: CASSLGRAGAETQYF
cdr3_nt: TGTGCCAGCAGCTTAGGCAGGGCGGGAGCAGAGACCCAGTACTTC
j_call: TRBJ2-5
d_call: TRBD2
clone_size: .
v_call: TRBV7-7

cdr3_aa: CASERTPQGEAFF
cdr3_nt: TGTGCCAGCGAAAGGACACCCCAAGGGGAAGCTTTCTTT
j_call: TRBJ1-1
d_call: .
clone_size: .
v_call: TRBV27

cdr3_aa: CASSSWEVREQYF
cdr3_nt: TGTGCCAGTAGTTCGTGGGAGGTTAGGGAGCAGTACTTC
j_call: TRBJ2-7
d_call: .
clone_size: .
v_call: TRBV19

cdr3_aa: CATSRAPAGASYNEQFF
cdr3_nt: TGTGCCACCAGCAGAGCCCCAGCGGGGGCCTCCTACAATGAGCAGTTCTTC
j_call: TRBJ2-1
d_call: TRBD2
clone_size: .
v_call: TRBV15

cdr3_aa: CASTAGRSGNTIYF
cdr3_nt: TGTGCCAGCACCGCAGGGCGCTCTGGAAACACCATATATTTT
j_call: TRBJ1-3
d_call: .
clone_size: .
v_call: TRBV2

cdr3_aa: CASSFGETDSNQPQHF
cdr3_nt: TGTGCCAGCAGCTTTGGTGAGACAGATAGCAATCAGCCCCAGCATTTT
j_call: TRBJ1-5
d_call: .
clone_size: .
v_call: TRBV12-1

cdr3_aa: CASSEPGTVNYGYTF
cdr3_nt: TGTGCCAGCAGTGAACCCGGGACAGTTAACTATGGCTACACCTTC
j_call: TRBJ1-2
d_call: TRBD1
clone_size: .
v_call: TRBV25-1

cdr3_aa: CASRRTSGIADTQYF
cdr3_nt: TGTGCCAGCAGAAGGACTAGCGGGATTGCAGATACGCAGTATTTT
j_call: TRBJ2-3
d_call: TRBD2
clone_size: few
v_call: TRBV7-8

cdr3_aa: CASSFSGTGGEQFF
cdr3_nt: TGTGCCAGCAGCTTCTCCGGGACAGGGGGTGAGCAGTTCTTC
j_call: TRBJ2-1
d_call: TRBD1
clone_size: few
v_call: TRBV7-8

cdr3_aa: CASSRLGTGGTEAFF
cdr3_nt: TGTGCCAGCAGTCGACTTGGGACAGGGGGCACTGAAGCTTTCTTT
j_call: TRBJ1-1
d_call: TRBD1
clone_size: .
v_call: TRBV6-5

cdr3_aa: CATTATLGTSPYEQYF
cdr3_nt: TGTGCCACCACCGCAACTCTGGGGACTAGCCCCTACGAGCAGTACTTC
j_call: TRBJ2-7
d_call: TRBD2
clone_size: once
v_call: TRBV15

cdr3_aa: CASSLDISLPAEAFF
cdr3_nt: TGCGCCAGCAGCTTGGATATATCCCTCCCGGCTGAAGCTTTCTTT
j_call: TRBJ1-1
d_call: .
clone_size: .
v_call: TRBV5-1

cdr3_aa: CASTRPGGGYEQYF
cdr3_nt: TGTGCCAGCACTCGACCAGGGGGCGGCTACGAGCAGTACTTC
j_call: TRBJ2-7
d_call: TRBD1
clone_size: .
v_call: TRBV6-5

cdr3_aa: CASSLGTIYEQYF
cdr3_nt: TGTGCCAGCAGCTTAGGAACAATCTACGAGCAGTACTTC
j_call: TRBJ2-7
d_call: .
clone_size: .
v_call: TRBV11-2

cdr3_aa: CATERGLGEKLFF
cdr3_nt: TGTGCCACCGAGAGGGGGCTGGGTGAAAAACTGTTTTTT
j_call: TRBJ1-4
d_call: TRBD1
clone_size: .
v_call: TRBV10-3

cdr3_aa: CASSLGTIYEQYF
cdr3_nt: TGTGCCAGCAGCTTAGGCACTATCTACGAGCAGTACTTC
j_call: TRBJ2-7
d_call: .
clone_size: .
v_call: TRBV7-9

cdr3_aa: CASSEGQDYGYTF
cdr3_nt: TGTGCCAGCAGTGAAGGGCAAGACTATGGCTACACCTTC
j_call: TRBJ1-2
d_call: .
clone_size: .
v_call: TRBV2

cdr3_aa: CASSTGTGGDSNYGYTF
cdr3_nt: TGCGCCAGCAGTACCGGGACAGGGGGTGATAGCAACTATGGCTACACCTTC
j_call: TRBJ1-2
d_call: TRBD1
clone_size: .
v_call: TRBV10-2

cdr3_aa: CASSLGQVATNEKLFF
cdr3_nt: TGTGCCAGTAGTCTGGGACAGGTGGCAACTAATGAAAAACTGTTTTTT
j_call: TRBJ1-4
d_call: TRBD1
clone_size: .
v_call: TRBV19

cdr3_aa: CSASDRGQYEQYF
cdr3_nt: TGCAGTGCTAGTGACAGGGGGCAATACGAGCAGTACTTC
j_call: TRBJ2-7
d_call: TRBD1
clone_size: once
v_call: TRBV20-1

cdr3_aa: CASSPPGQWNEKLFF
cdr3_nt: TGTGCCAGCTCACCACCGGGACAGTGGAATGAAAAACTGTTTTTT
j_call: TRBJ1-4
d_call: TRBD1
clone_size: .
v_call: TRBV18

cdr3_aa: CSALDTNYGYTF
cdr3_nt: TGCAGCGCACTTGACACAAACTATGGCTACACCTTC
j_call: TRBJ1-2
d_call: .
clone_size: .
v_call: TRBV29-1

cdr3_aa: CAIGGTADNEQFF
cdr3_nt: TGTGCCATCGGCGGGACAGCGGACAATGAGCAGTTCTTC
j_call: TRBJ2-1
d_call: .
clone_size: .
v_call: TRBV10-3

cdr3_aa: CASSPPEGLNTEAFF
cdr3_nt: TGTGCCAGCTCACCACCGGAGGGGCTGAACACTGAAGCTTTCTTT
j_call: TRBJ1-1
d_call: .
clone_size: once
v_call: TRBV18

cdr3_aa: CASSPTGRDEKLFF
cdr3_nt: TGTGCCAGCAGCCCGACAGGGAGAGATGAAAAACTGTTTTTT
j_call: TRBJ1-4
d_call: TRBD1
clone_size: .
v_call: TRBV5-8

cdr3_aa: CSASPPVETQYF
cdr3_nt: TGCAGTGCTAGTCCTCCAGTAGAGACCCAGTACTTC
j_call: TRBJ2-5
d_call: .
clone_size: .
v_call: TRBV20-1

cdr3_aa: CAIRQIAGGPGNEQFF
cdr3_nt: TGTGCCATCAGGCAGATAGCGGGAGGGCCGGGTAATGAGCAGTTCTTC
j_call: TRBJ2-1
d_call: TRBD2
clone_size: .
v_call: TRBV10-3

cdr3_aa: CASSLKALATGELFF
cdr3_nt: TGTGCCAGCAGTCTTAAAGCTTTAGCTACCGGGGAGCTGTTTTTT
j_call: TRBJ2-2
d_call: .
clone_size: .
v_call: TRBV5-4

cdr3_aa: CASSVVPGLYNEQFF
cdr3_nt: TGTGCCAGCAGCGTCGTACCGGGTCTGTACAATGAGCAGTTCTTC
j_call: TRBJ2-1
d_call: .
clone_size: .
v_call: TRBV11-1

cdr3_aa: CASSQPGQGLGYTF
cdr3_nt: TGCGCCAGCAGCCAACCGGGACAGGGGCTTGGCTACACCTTC
j_call: TRBJ1-2
d_call: TRBD1
clone_size: .
v_call: TRBV4-1

cdr3_aa: CASRRERVDTQYF
cdr3_nt: TGTGCCAGTAGGCGGGAGCGGGTAGATACGCAGTATTTT
j_call: TRBJ2-3
d_call: TRBD2
clone_size: .
v_call: TRBV19

cdr3_aa: CASSSRGRSGAKNIQYF
cdr3_nt: TGTGCCAGCAGTTCCCGTGGGAGGAGTGGTGCCAAAAACATTCAGTACTTC
j_call: TRBJ2-4
d_call: .
clone_size: .
v_call: TRBV27

cdr3_aa: CASSENGRYNSPLHF
cdr3_nt: TGTGCCAGCAGTGAAAACGGGAGATATAATTCACCCCTCCACTTT
j_call: TRBJ1-6
d_call: .
clone_size: .
v_call: TRBV6-4